This TCR beta chain was retrieved from a study of chemoradiotherapy in HPV16-positive cancers. Study-level points and caveats: The functional HPV-specific definition rests on just two HPV16-positive patients.

To note about this clone: As yet, its antigen is unknown.

Some clones are missing from TCRdb's copy, which holds only in-frame ones; the method was immunoSEQ multiplex PCR. The repertoire holds about 4,700 clones, 60% to 85% seen once, with 4.5% to 5% in the top ten. V dropped 0 bases and J dropped 6 bases, with 10 bases sitting between them. CDR3 length: 14 residues. Germline V CDR1 and CDR2: SGHRS, YFSETQ. The TCR sequence derives from a human donor with HPV-associated anogenital cancer. V is TRBV5-1 and J is TRBJ2-4, with a weak D call TRBD1 (5 bases). Sample: tumor tissue, taken from a patient who underwent chemoradiotherapy. The CDR3 DNA reads TGCGCCAGCAGCTTGGATGCGACAGCAAACATTCAGTACTTC. Amino acids: CASSLDATANIQYF.